The 26 T cell receptor beta chains below were found in one sample sequenced in a study of CD4+ T cells in melanoma. Measured with immunoSEQ multiplex PCR; TCRdb has only the in-frame clones, and not every one. The data contain fewer than 5,000 clones, around 66% of them singletons. Sequences were obtained from cells from a culture (not recorded whether cultured in vitro). These receptors were obtained from a human donor with melanoma.

This clone is classed as medium-sized. The rearrangement uses TRBV28 and TRBJ2-7; D is uncertain. The CDR3 covers 11 residues. V lost 7 bases and J lost 9, with 13 bases in between. Germline V gene sequence: CDR1 MDHEN, CDR2 SYDVKM. CDR3 sequence (DNA): TGTGCCAGCACTCACTCCGATCGGCAGTACTTC. Its protein is CASTHSDRQYF.

This clone was seen only once. The chain couples TRBV11-2 to TRBJ2-1; the match to TRBD2 covers 8 bases. V was pared by 0 bases and J by 1 base, with 5 bases of the junction left unmatched. The CDR3 sequence is 17 residues long. CDR1 and CDR2 (germline): SGHAT, FQNNGV. The DNA for the CDR3 is TGTGCCAGCAGCTTAGATCGGGGGGGCAGGTCCTACAATGAGCAGTTCTTC. Protein: CASSLDRGGRSYNEQFF.

This clone was detected only a few times. The chain has TRBV18 and TRBJ1-2; 7 bases are a match to TRBD1. V was clipped by 6 bases and J by 3 bases; unmatched bases: 4. The CDR3 has 13 residues. The germline CDR1 and CDR2 sequences are KGHSH and LQKENI. DNA of the CDR3: TGTGCCAGCTCTCCCGGGACAGACTATGGCTACACCTTC. This encodes CASSPGTDYGYTF.

This clone has just a few counts. This chain uses TRBV5-4 with TRBJ2-7, with TRBD1 matching 8 bases. Germline CDR1 and CDR2: SGHNT and YYREEE (reference sequence). There are 15 residues in the CDR3. V trimming: 4 bases; J trimming: 2 bases; junction bases outside the gene matches: 8. CDR3 loop: CASSETGGPAYEQYF. The CDR3 coding sequence is TGTGCCAGCAGCGAAACAGGGGGACCGGCCTACGAGCAGTACTTC.

The genes are TRBV15 and TRBJ1-3; D is uncertain. Germline V gene data show CDR1 as LNHNV and CDR2 as YYDKDF (reference sequence). V dropped 3 bases and J dropped 2 bases, with 5 bases sitting between them. The CDR3 has 13 residues. The CDR3 bases are TGTGCCACCAGCAGGTGGACTGGAAACACCATATATTTT. This translates into CATSRWTGNTIYF. The full variable domain, its missing parts supplied by reference TRBV15 and TRBJ1-3, is DAMVIQNPRYQVTQFGKPVTLSCSQTLNHNVMYWYQQKSSQAPKLLFHYYDKDFNNEADTPDNFQSRRPNTSFCFLDIRSPGLGDTAMYLCATSRWTGNTIYFGEGSWLTVV.

V usage is TRBV25-1 and J usage is TRBJ1-2, with D unclear. Germline CDR1 and CDR2: MGHDK and SYGVNS. This CDR3 is 12 amino acids long. V gave up 0 bases and J gave up 8 bases, with 7 bases separating them. The CDR3 region is CASSEYTIGYTF. CDR3 DNA: TGTGCCAGCAGTGAATATACGATAGGCTACACCTTC.

This clone was observed a few times. J is TRBJ1-5 and V is TRBV5-4; D gene uncertain. The CDR3 consists of 15 residues. The germline V gene has CDR1 SGHNT and CDR2 YYREEE (reference sequence). Trimming took off 3 bases at V and 6 bases at J, with 16 bases between the two ends. DNA of the CDR3: TGTGCCAGCAGCTCTAAGCGGGTAGGACTTCAGCCCCAGCATTTT. It yields the protein CASSSKRVGLQPQHF. Together with reference TRBV5-4 and TRBJ1-5, the CDR3 gives the full variable domain: ETGVTQSPTHLIKTRGQQVTLRCSSQSGHNTVSWYQQALGQGPQFIFQYYREEENGRGNFPPRFSGLQFPNYSSELNVNALELDDSALYLCASSSKRVGLQPQHFGDGTRLSIL.

The chain uses TRBV2 and TRBJ1-1; maybe TRBD1 (6 bases). This CDR3 is built from 12 residues. The germline V gene encodes CDR1 SNHLY and CDR2 FYNNEI. The V and J ends lost 3 bases and 5 bases respectively, with 7 bases between them. CDR3 residues: CASSDQGTEAFF. The CDR3 DNA reads as TGTGCCAGCAGTGATCAGGGGACTGAAGCTTTCTTT.

The rearrangement links TRBV4-2 to TRBJ1-5; a possible D gene is TRBD1 (6 bases). Between the trimmed V and J ends, which lost 0 bases and 7 bases, there was a span of 13 bases. The CDR3 runs to 15 residues. Germline V gene sequence: CDR1 LGHNA, CDR2 YNFKEQ. The CDR3 bases are TGTGCCAGCAGCCAAGATGGGGGGCGAAGGCAGCCCCAGCATTTT. This sequence encodes CASSQDGGRRQPQHF.

The rearrangement uses TRBV7-9 and TRBJ1-1; D is perhaps TRBD1 (6 bases). V dropped 3 bases and J dropped 4 bases, with 12 bases sitting between them. CDR3 length: 14 amino acids. Germline loops: CDR1 SEHNR, CDR2 FQNEAQ (reference sequence). CDR3 bases: TGTGCCAGCAGCTTTGGTACAGGGTTCACTGAAGCTTTCTTT. It translates to CASSFGTGFTEAFF.

V gene TRBV29-1 combines with J gene TRBJ1-2; TRBD1 matches 8 bases. The CDR3 length is 14 residues. Trimming removed 6 bases from V and 8 bases from J; junction bases left unmatched: 14. Germline assignment: CDR1 SQVTM and CDR2 ANQGSEA. The DNA for the CDR3 is TGCAGCGTCGGTAGTAACAGGGGGGTTGAAGGCTACACCTTC. The encoded protein is CSVGSNRGVEGYTF.

This clone showed up just a few times. The rearrangement uses TRBV4-2 and TRBJ2-2; D is ambiguous. Germline lookup yields CDR1 LGHNA and CDR2 YNFKEQ. Trimming shortened V by 0 bases and J by 8 bases, and 4 bases separated the two germline ends. The CDR3 totals 12 residues. The CDR3 is CASSQEWGELFF. In DNA form, the CDR3 reads TGTGCCAGCAGCCAAGAATGGGGGGAGCTGTTTTTT.

This clone was counted between two and nine times. This rearrangement joins TRBV19 to TRBJ2-3, with 7 bases that match TRBD1. The germline gives CDR1 LNHDA, CDR2 SQIVND (reference sequence). Trimming cost V 4 bases and J 3 bases; bases outside gene matches: 7. This CDR3 is 15 amino acids long. CDR3 sequence (DNA): TGTGCCAGTAGTACCTCGGGACAGCCTACAGATACGCAGTATTTT. Amino acid sequence: CASSTSGQPTDTQYF.

This clone appeared a single time. This sequence joins TRBV12-3 or TRBV12-4 and TRBJ2-1, with D hard to call. There are 11 residues in the CDR3. Trimming stripped 6 bases from V and 5 bases from J, with 5 bases between. CDR3 residues: CASRRNNEQFF. For the CDR3, the DNA is TGTGCCAGCAGACGGAACAATGAGCAGTTCTTC.

This chain links TRBV5-5 with TRBJ2-7, with D perhaps assigned TRBD1 or TRBD2 (6 bases each). CDR1 is SGHKS and CDR2 is YYEKEE in the germline V gene (reference sequence). The CDR3 has 15 amino acids. V was shortened by 0 bases and J by 5 bases, with 15 bases between the two germline ends. CDR3 coding DNA: TGTGCCAGCAGCTTGGATTCTCCGGGGGCGAACGAGCAGTACTTC. This gives the protein CASSLDSPGANEQYF. The entire variable domain, with the rest obtained from reference TRBV5-5 and TRBJ2-7, is as follows: DAGVTQSPTHLIKTRGQQVTLRCSPISGHKSVSWYQQVLGQGPQFIFQYYEKEERGRGNFPDRFSARQFPNYSSELNVNALLLGDSALYLCASSLDSPGANEQYFGPGTRLTVT.

This chain links TRBV7-3 with TRBJ2-3; 7 bases fit TRBD2. Trimming took 3 bases from V and 3 from J; bases not matched to a gene: 6. CDR3 length: 15 residues. The germline V gene has CDR1 SGHTA and CDR2 FQGTGA. The CDR3: CASSFTGGGTDTQYF. CDR3 coding DNA: TGTGCCAGCAGCTTTACGGGGGGAGGAACAGATACGCAGTATTTT.

V usage is TRBV28 and J usage is TRBJ1-6, with a tentative D call TRBD1 (6 bases). The CDR3 covers 14 residues. The V end was cut by 6 bases, the J end by 7 bases, with 13 bases between. The V gene's germline CDR1 is MDHEN and CDR2 SYDVKM. CDR3 sequence (DNA): TGTGCCAGCAGATTCTCAGGGGAAAATTCACCCCTCCACTTT. Translating it yields CASRFSGENSPLHF. Together with reference TRBV28 and TRBJ1-6, the CDR3 gives the full variable domain: DVKVTQSSRYLVKRTGEKVFLECVQDMDHENMFWYRQDPGLGLRLIYFSYDVKMKEKGDIPEGYSVSREKKERFSLILESASTNQTSMYLCASRFSGENSPLHFGNGTRLTVT.

V gene TRBV2 combines with J gene TRBJ1-1; no clear D gene. The germline CDR1 and CDR2 sequences are SNHLY and FYNNEI. This CDR3 is built from 14 residues. The V and J ends lost 5 bases and 0 bases respectively, with 10 bases between them. The CDR3 reads CASSWSIMNTEAFF. DNA of the CDR3: TGTGCCAGCAGTTGGAGTATCATGAACACTGAAGCTTTCTTT.

The rearrangement uses TRBV6-6 and TRBJ1-2; perhaps TRBD1 as D (5 bases). Trimming stripped 6 bases from V and 7 bases from J, with 15 bases between. This CDR3 spans 13 amino acids. The germline V gene encodes CDR1 MNHNY and CDR2 SVGAGI (reference sequence). The CDR3 spells CASSQTVQGGYTF. The CDR3 DNA follows: TGTGCCAGCAGCCAGACGGTTCAGGGTGGCTACACCTTC.

This chain connects TRBV11-2 to TRBJ2-7; D tentatively reads TRBD1 or TRBD2 (5 bases each). The V end lost 0 bases, the J end lost 3 bases, and 18 bases lay between the germline ends. The CDR3 covers 17 residues. Germline V gene sequence: CDR1 SGHAT, CDR2 FQNNGV. CDR3 sequence reads: CASSLDRWDGGNYEQYF. In DNA, the CDR3 is TGTGCCAGCAGCTTAGATCGGTGGGACGGAGGAAACTACGAGCAGTACTTC.

V usage is TRBV7-3 and J usage is TRBJ2-3; tentatively, D is TRBD1 (5 bases). This CDR3 is 13 amino acids long. V lost 1 base and J lost 4, with 6 bases in between. From germline, CDR1 is SGHTA and CDR2 FQGTGA. Written as DNA, the CDR3 is TGTGCCAGCAGCTTAAGGGGCGCAGATACGCAGTATTTT. As protein: CASSLRGADTQYF.

In nucleotides, the CDR3 is TGTGCTAGTGGTTTGTTGGGGACAGGGATGGAAAAACTGTTTTTT. Amino acid sequence: CASGLLGTGMEKLFF. The gene calls are TRBV12-5 and TRBJ1-4, with 9 bases identical to TRBD1. The CDR3 totals 15 residues. Germline V CDR1 and CDR2: LGHNT, FRNRAP. J gave up 8 bases and V 2 bases, and 6 bases lay outside the gene matches. Full variable domain (outside the CDR3, taken from reference TRBV12-5 and TRBJ1-4): DARVTQTPRHKVTEMGQEVTMRCQPILGHNTVFWYRQTMMQGLELLAYFRNRAPLDDSGMPKDRFSAEMPDATLATLKIQPSEPRDSAVYFCASGLLGTGMEKLFFGSGTQLSVL.

This chain connects TRBV4-1 to TRBJ1-1; the match to TRBD1 covers 8 bases. Losses at the gene ends were 4 bases for V and 5 bases for J; bases not matched to a gene: 0. The CDR3 has 12 amino acids. CDR1 and CDR2 (germline): MGHRA, YSYEKL. CDR3 protein: CASSRQGTEAFF. For the CDR3, the DNA is TGCGCCAGCAGCCGACAGGGGACTGAAGCTTTCTTT.

The chain combines TRBV19 with TRBJ2-4; D is unresolved. Trimming took off 6 bases at V and 0 bases at J, with 6 bases between the two ends. The CDR3 has 13 amino acids. Germline CDR1 reads LNHDA; CDR2 reads SQIVND (reference sequence). CDR3 in amino acids: CASREKAKNIQYF. CDR3 nucleotide sequence: TGTGCCAGTAGGGAGAAAGCCAAAAACATTCAGTACTTC.

A word on this clone: The same CDR3 can be traced to other DNA sequences in this sample. The CDR3 is CASSVEQGATGELFF. The CDR3 nucleotides read TGTGCCAGCAGCGTAGAGCAGGGAGCCACCGGGGAGCTGTTTTTT. The chain couples TRBV9 to TRBJ2-2, with D perhaps being TRBD1 or TRBD2 (5 bases each). Germline V CDR1 and CDR2: SGDLS, YYNGEE. V was clipped by 0 bases and J by 4 bases, with 10 bases between them. The CDR3 has 15 residues.

The chain recombines TRBV19 with TRBJ2-1; D is unresolved. CDR1 and CDR2 from the germline V gene are LNHDA and SQIVND (reference sequence). The ends were cut back, 3 bases at V and 4 bases at J, with 4 bases in the middle. The CDR3 is made up of 12 amino acids. CDR3 residues: CASSMGYNEQFF. CDR3 in DNA: TGTGCCAGTAGTATGGGGTACAATGAGCAGTTCTTC. Variable domain in full (rest from reference TRBV19 and TRBJ2-1): DGGITQSPKYLFRKEGQNVTLSCEQNLNHDAMYWYRQDPGQGLRLIYYSQIVNDFQKGDIAEGYSVSREKKESFPLTVTSAQKNPTAFYLCASSMGYNEQFFGPGTRLTVL.